This T cell receptor (beta chain) came from a study of T cell repertoires in cytomegalovirus infection. Trimming stripped 8 bases from V and 1 base from J, with 9 bases between. The CDR3 consists of 13 residues. Germline CDR1 WSHSY, CDR2 SAAADI. TCRdb recomputed calls from the reads with MiXCR, one row per CDR3 protein. The table includes around 710,000 distinct CDR3 sequences, 25% to 30% detected once. With regard to this clonotype: What it binds is not known.

Sequences were derived from cultured CD8+ T cells from PBMCs, sampled from culture after CMV antigen stimulation. The TCR sequence derives from a human donor in good health (CMV status not recorded). Some clones in this sample may be carry-over from other donors' samples. V usage is TRBV10-2 and J usage is TRBJ2-1; D remains unclear. The CDR3 DNA is TGCGCCAGCGCTGGCTTTTCCTACAATGAGCAGTTCTTC. Translating it yields CASAGFSYNEQFF.